This T cell receptor beta chain comes out of a study of blood T cell repertoires in COVID-19. Profiled with immunoSEQ multiplex PCR; TCRdb holds only in-frame clones, not every one. The repertoire consists of roughly 97,000 clones, with approximately 90% occurring once and the leading ten covering 1.5% to 2%. Sequenced material: peripheral blood. This TCR was sampled from a man in his sixties with acute or convalescent COVID-19.

As DNA, the CDR3 is TGTGCCTCGAGTGGAGGCACTGAAGCTTTCTTT. The encoded protein is CASSGGTEAFF. V is TRBV6-6 and J is TRBJ1-1; no reliable D call. The germline CDR1 and CDR2 sequences are MNHNY and SVGAGI (reference sequence). The germline V and J ends were trimmed by 11 bases and 4 bases, with 11 bases remaining between them. The CDR3 runs 11 residues.